This T cell receptor (beta chain) stems from a study of T cell responses to AZD1222 COVID-19 vaccine. Germline CDR1 and CDR2: SEHNR and FQNEAQ (reference sequence). The trim removed 8 bases at V and 6 bases at J, leaving 3 bases unmatched. The CDR3 has 12 amino acids. Repertoires were generated with immunoSEQ multiplex PCR, while TCRdb's copy carries only in-frame clones and drops some. The profile shows 160,000 or so clones, over 80% of them singletons. The source is an adult who received the MenACWY meningococcal vaccine as a control. The specimen was peripheral blood, collected 28 days after the second dose of the MenACWY control vaccine. The V call is TRBV7-9, the J call TRBJ2-7, with 11 bases identical to TRBD1. The CDR3 nucleotides read TGTGCCAGCTTAGGGACAGGGGGCGAGCAGTACTTC. This encodes CASLGTGGEQYF.